Here is one TCR beta chain with its context. The Seattle patients, enrolled during active infection, were followed longitudinally. The germline V gene has CDR1 SGHDT and CDR2 YYEEEE. With V trimmed by 5 bases and J by 0 bases, 6 bases remained unmatched. This CDR3 contains 15 residues. These data come from a study of blood T cell repertoires in COVID-19. About the study: Material from acute and convalescent COVID-19 was sourced from the United States, Italy and Spain. Sample material is recorded as cDNA or gDNA derived from T cells, B-cell-depleted T cells, or PBMCs.

In the original analysis: The assay estimated nucleated cells by amplifying reference gene primers. This table comes from immunoSEQ multiplex PCR, and its TCRdb copy is limited to in-frame clones, with some not included. V and J calls and clone size are those listed in that table; D and trimming were worked out from the DNA. The data contain 100,000 to 150,000 clones, around 89% of them singletons. The receptor was isolated from a man aged 60 to 75 with COVID-19, enrolled during active disease. The sample consisted of peripheral blood. V and J are TRBV5-6 and TRBJ2-3; the match to TRBD1 covers 7 bases. CDR3 sequence: CASSPGTESTDTQYF. As DNA, the CDR3 is TGTGCCAGCAGTCCCGGGACAGAGAGCACAGATACGCAGTATTTT.